This T cell receptor beta chain is from a study of technical replicates of blood from a few donors. TCRdb's table, derived via immunoSEQ multiplex PCR, lists solely in-frame clones and lacks some. The sample contains nearly 80,000 clones, 93% of which appear only once. This TCR was sampled from a human donor in good health. The sequenced material came from T cells isolated from PBMCs.

Written as DNA, the CDR3 is TGTGCCAGCAACGGCGGGACTAGCGGGATTCTCAAGGGGTACAATGAGCAGTTCTTC. Translation gives CASNGGTSGILKGYNEQFF. The chain carries TRBV5-4 and TRBJ2-1, with TRBD2 matching over 13 bases. With 6 bases clipped from V and 4 bases from J, the junction kept 16 bases outside the gene matches. The CDR3 is made up of 19 amino acids. Per the germline V gene, CDR1 is SGHNT and CDR2 is YYREEE (reference sequence). The whole variable domain, remainder taken from reference TRBV5-4 and TRBJ2-1, is ETGVTQSPTHLIKTRGQQVTLRCSSQSGHNTVSWYQQALGQGPQFIFQYYREEENGRGNFPPRFSGLQFPNYSSELNVNALELDDSALYLCASNGGTSGILKGYNEQFFGPGTRLTVL.